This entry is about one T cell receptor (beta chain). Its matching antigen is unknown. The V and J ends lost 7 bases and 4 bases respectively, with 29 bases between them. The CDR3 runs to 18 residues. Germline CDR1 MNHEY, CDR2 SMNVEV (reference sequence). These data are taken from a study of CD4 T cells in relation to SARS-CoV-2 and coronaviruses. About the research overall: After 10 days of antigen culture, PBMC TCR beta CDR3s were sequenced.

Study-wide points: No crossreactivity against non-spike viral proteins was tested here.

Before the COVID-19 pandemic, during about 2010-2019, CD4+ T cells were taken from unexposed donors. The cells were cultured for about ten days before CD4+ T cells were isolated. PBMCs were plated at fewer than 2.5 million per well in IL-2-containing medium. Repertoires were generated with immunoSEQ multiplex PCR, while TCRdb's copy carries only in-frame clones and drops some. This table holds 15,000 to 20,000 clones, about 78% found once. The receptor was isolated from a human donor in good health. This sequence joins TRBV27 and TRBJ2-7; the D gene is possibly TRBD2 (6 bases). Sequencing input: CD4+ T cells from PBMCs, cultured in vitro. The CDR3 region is CASISWRVIRGGRYEQYF. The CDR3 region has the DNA TGTGCCAGCATTTCCTGGCGGGTAATAAGGGGAGGAAGGTACGAGCAGTACTTC.